The 31 T cell receptor beta chains below come from one sample, sequenced in a study of a mutant IDH1 vaccine in newly diagnosed glioma. Time point specified: week 5, during vaccination. The vaccine gave 300 ug of a 20-mer mutant IDH1 peptide subcutaneously per dose. Using immunoSEQ multiplex PCR, the repertoire was profiled, and TCRdb retains in-frame clones only, with some absent. The sample has almost 30,000 clones; 75% to 90% are singletons. These receptors are not linked to any known antigen. The input for sequencing was peripheral blood mononuclear cells (PBMCs), taken from a glioma patient whose treatment included an IDH1 peptide vaccine. These receptors came from a woman aged 40 to 50 with glioma. Some clones in this sample may be carry-over from other donors' samples.

The rearrangement uses TRBV2 and TRBJ1-5, with D maybe TRBD1 (5 bases). Trimming pared 7 bases from V and 7 bases from J, leaving 17 bases between. CDR1 is SNHLY and CDR2 is FYNNEI in the germline V gene. CDR3 length: 14 amino acids. CDR3 bases: TGTGCCAGCACCTTGGGAGGGGCTGTACAGCCCCAGCATTTT. This translates into CASTLGGAVQPQHF.

The rearrangement uses TRBV11-2 and TRBJ2-4; no firm D call. Trimming pared 5 bases from V and 3 bases from J, leaving 17 bases between. There are 16 residues in the CDR3. Germline assignment: CDR1 SGHAT and CDR2 FQNNGV. CDR3 sequence (DNA): TGTGCCAGCAGCCGTAGAGGTGGGGAAAGCAAAAACATTCAGTACTTC. It translates to CASSRRGGESKNIQYF.

This clone has a handful of counts. V usage is TRBV28 and J usage is TRBJ2-7; TRBD2 is a possible D gene (5 bases). Germline values: CDR1 MDHEN, CDR2 SYDVKM. The CDR3 consists of 14 residues. V was trimmed by 1 base and J by 3 bases, leaving 10 bases between them. The CDR3 DNA is TGTGCCAGCAGTTTATTATCCCGGGGCTACGAGCAGTACTTC. It codes for CASSLLSRGYEQYF.

V gene TRBV28 combines with J gene TRBJ2-3; D might be TRBD2 (6 bases). Trimming removed 10 bases from V and 3 bases from J, with 11 bases in between. The CDR3 extends over 12 amino acids. The germline V gene has CDR1 MDHEN and CDR2 SYDVKM. The CDR3 sequence: CATWRGTDTQYF. CDR3 nucleotides: TGTGCCACCTGGCGGGGAACAGATACGCAGTATTTT. Using reference TRBV28 and TRBJ2-3 for the parts outside the CDR3, the full variable domain is DVKVTQSSRYLVKRTGEKVFLECVQDMDHENMFWYRQDPGLGLRLIYFSYDVKMKEKGDIPEGYSVSREKKERFSLILESASTNQTSMYLCATWRGTDTQYFGPGTRLTVL.

The rearrangement joins TRBV7-2 to TRBJ2-1; possible D gene TRBD1, 5 bases. Trimming took 2 bases from V and 7 from J, leaving 15 bases between them. The V gene's germline CDR1 is SGHTA and CDR2 FQGNSA. The CDR3 runs 15 residues. The CDR3, as DNA: TGTGCCAGCAGCTTAACGCAGGGTAGGGAAAATGAGCAGTTCTTC. Its translation: CASSLTQGRENEQFF.

The gene calls are TRBV19 and TRBJ1-2; the match to TRBD1 covers 7 bases. Germline CDR1 is LNHDA and CDR2 is SQIVND (reference sequence). The V and J ends lost 5 bases and 7 bases, in that order; junction bases with no gene match: 13. CDR3 length equals 15 residues. The CDR3 loop reads CASSPKTGSRFGYTF. Written as DNA, the CDR3 is TGTGCCAGTAGTCCAAAGACAGGGAGCAGGTTTGGCTACACCTTC.

This clone appeared a few times. This chain joins TRBV7-2 and TRBJ2-7, with D perhaps matching TRBD2 (5 bases). The germline V and J ends were trimmed by 6 bases and 4 bases, with 13 bases remaining between them. CDR1 is SGHTA, CDR2 FQGNSA, per germline. CDR3 length equals 13 residues. DNA of the CDR3: TGTGCCAGCAGTGCGGAGGACCTTTACGAGCAGTACTTC. As protein: CASSAEDLYEQYF.

This clone has a single count. The chain employs TRBV29-1 and TRBJ1-2; D perhaps matches TRBD1 (5 bases). Trimming shortened V by 5 bases and J by 0 bases, and 10 bases separated the two germline ends. CDR1 is SQVTM and CDR2 is ANQGSEA in the germline V gene. This CDR3 has 13 residues. The CDR3, as DNA: TGCAGCGTTAGTAGGGGAGCTAACTATGGCTACACCTTC. This sequence encodes CSVSRGANYGYTF.

The chain links TRBV6-6 to TRBJ1-3; D remains ambiguous. V lost 3 bases to trimming and J lost 1 base, with 7 bases between them. The CDR3 has 14 amino acids. Germline loops: CDR1 MNHNY, CDR2 SVGAGI (reference sequence). CDR3 amino acids: CASSYSGSGNTIYF. CDR3 DNA: TGTGCCAGCAGTTATTCGGGGTCTGGAAACACCATATATTTT.

The CDR3 spells CASSQDPGTDTQYF. The CDR3 nucleotides read TGCGCCAGCAGCCAAGACCCCGGGACAGATACGCAGTATTTT. The chain couples TRBV4-3 to TRBJ2-3, with D unresolved. The germline gives CDR1 LGHNA, CDR2 YSLEER. This CDR3 is built from 14 residues. V was cut by 0 bases and J by 3 bases, with 7 bases left in between.

The chain has TRBV5-4 and TRBJ2-3; possibly TRBD2 for D (5 bases). Trimming removed 7 bases at V and 5 bases at J, with 11 bases between. The CDR3 length is 12 residues. In germline, CDR1 is SGHNT, CDR2 YYREEE (reference sequence). This CDR3 reads CASAASGDTQYF. CDR3 nucleotide sequence: TGTGCCAGCGCTGCCAGCGGAGATACGCAGTATTTT.

The gene calls are TRBV5-1 and TRBJ1-2; no clear D. The CDR3 loop spans 17 amino acids. Trimming took 0 bases from V and 1 from J, leaving 16 bases between them. Germline CDR1 and CDR2: SGHRS and YFSETQ. The CDR3 loop is CASSLEFSGRSNYGYTF. The CDR3 bases are TGCGCCAGCAGCTTGGAGTTCTCAGGAAGGAGTAACTATGGCTACACCTTC. The full variable domain, its missing parts supplied by reference TRBV5-1 and TRBJ1-2, is KAGVTQTPRYLIKTRGQQVTLSCSPISGHRSVSWYQQTPGQGLQFLFEYFSETQRNKGNFPGRFSGRQFSNSRSEMNVSTLELGDSALYLCASSLEFSGRSNYGYTFGSGTRLTVV.

J is TRBJ2-7 and V is TRBV28, with D perhaps assigned TRBD1 or TRBD2 (7 bases each). Germline V gene lookup returns CDR1 MDHEN and CDR2 SYDVKM. The CDR3 is 13 amino acids. The V end lost 10 bases, the J end lost 2 bases, and 15 bases lay between the germline ends. The DNA for the CDR3 is TGTGCCACAGGGGGGGGAGAAGCCTACGAGCAGTACTTC. It encodes CATGGGEAYEQYF.

J is TRBJ2-2 and V is TRBV10-3; D is unclear. This CDR3 has 13 residues. Trimming stripped 7 bases from V and 6 bases from J, with 12 bases between. Germline loops: CDR1 ENHRY, CDR2 SYGVKD. CDR3 DNA sequence: TGTGCCATCAAAAGGAGTATACCCGGGGAGCTGTTTTTT. This sequence encodes CAIKRSIPGELFF.

This clone turned up a few times. V usage is TRBV27 and J usage is TRBJ1-2, with 9 positions matching TRBD1. V lost 5 bases to trimming and J lost 2 bases; unmatched junction nucleotides: 6. The CDR3 length is 15 residues. Germline V gives CDR1 MNHEY, CDR2 SMNVEV (reference sequence). CDR3 residues: CASSQIGTGNYGYTF. For the CDR3, the DNA is TGTGCCAGCAGTCAAATCGGGACAGGGAACTATGGCTACACCTTC.

The chain uses TRBV6-6 and TRBJ1-1; 7 bases map to TRBD1. V lost 5 bases, J lost 3 bases, and 3 bases stayed unmatched. Looked up from germline, CDR1 is MNHNY and CDR2 is SVGAGI (reference sequence). This CDR3 comprises 13 residues. As DNA, the CDR3 is TGTGCCAGCAGTCGACAGGGATACACTGAAGCTTTCTTT. Translated, it gives CASSRQGYTEAFF.

This clone was seen just once. The junction and the germline gene differ at one end; a read error may be behind it. The chain combines TRBV7-7 with TRBJ2-5; TRBD1 agrees at 8 bases. The CDR3 is 16 residues long. The germline V gene encodes CDR1 SSHAT and CDR2 FNYEAQ (reference sequence). The CDR3 DNA reads as TGTGCTAGCAGCTTATCAGGGGGCAGCATCCAAGAGACCCAGTACTTC. Translation gives CASSLSGGSIQETQYF. Combining the CDR3 with reference TRBV7-7 and TRBJ2-5 gives the whole variable domain GAGVSQSPRYKVTKRGQDVTLRCDPISSHATLYWYQQALGQGPEFLTYFNYEAQPDKSGLPSDRFSAERPEGSISTLTIQRTEQRDSAMYRCASSLSGGSIQETQYFGPGTRLLVL.

This chain connects TRBV6-1 to TRBJ1-3; D gene uncertain. Germline V gene lookup returns CDR1 MNHNS and CDR2 SASEGT. The V and J ends lost 3 bases and 2 bases respectively, with 14 bases between them. This CDR3 has 16 amino acids. Here the CDR3 reads CASSEMVKRAGNTIYF. For the CDR3, the DNA is TGTGCCAGCAGTGAGATGGTCAAAAGAGCTGGAAACACCATATATTTT.

The CDR3 reads CATSRDRGGRHEQYF. Here the CDR3 DNA reads TGTGCCACCAGCAGAGATCGGGGGGGTAGGCACGAGCAGTACTTC. The chain uses TRBV15 and TRBJ2-5; TRBD2 matches 8 bases. The DNA matches TRBJ2-7 better at its end, which makes the J call doubtful. Germline V lookup: CDR1 LNHNV, CDR2 YYDKDF (reference sequence). The CDR3 loop spans 15 amino acids.

J is TRBJ2-7 and V is TRBV28; 8 bases line up with TRBD1. The germline gives CDR1 MDHEN, CDR2 SYDVKM. The length of the CDR3 is 14 residues. V trimming: 1 base; J trimming: 3 bases; junction bases outside the gene matches: 2. CDR3 loop: CASSLSRGLYEQYF. The DNA for the CDR3 is TGTGCCAGCAGTTTATCCAGGGGGCTCTACGAGCAGTACTTC.

In this sample, this clone turned up once. The CDR3 sequence is CASSNPGNEQFF. For the CDR3, the DNA is TGTGCCAGCAGCAACCCCGGGAATGAGCAGTTCTTC. J is TRBJ2-1 and V is TRBV11-3, with no clear D. Trimming stripped 5 bases from V and 7 bases from J, with 9 bases between. Looked up from germline, CDR1 is SGHNT and CDR2 is YENEEA. The CDR3 runs 12 residues.

The V and J genes are TRBV14 and TRBJ1-3; 9 bases align to TRBD1. The V gene's germline CDR1 is SGHDN and CDR2 FVKESK. The V gene end was trimmed by 3 bases and the J gene end by 0 bases; junction bases not matched to a gene: 18. The CDR3 totals 21 residues. CDR3 nucleotides: TGTGCCAGCAGCCACACTACACCGGGACAGGGTATTATTCACTCTGGAAACACCATATATTTT. It encodes CASSHTTPGQGIIHSGNTIYF.

The chain carries TRBV29-1 and TRBJ2-3; D is uncertain. With 8 bases removed from V and 1 base from J, the gap between germline ends came to 13 bases. Germline V CDR1 and CDR2: SQVTM, ANQGSEA. The CDR3 covers 13 residues. As DNA, the CDR3 is TGCAGCTTCTGGGGTTCTGGCACAGATACGCAGTATTTT. Protein sequence: CSFWGSGTDTQYF.

The V call is TRBV29-1, the J call TRBJ2-7, with a tentative D call TRBD1 (5 bases). The germline gives CDR1 SQVTM, CDR2 ANQGSEA. This CDR3 is 12 amino acids long. The germline V and J ends were trimmed by 2 bases and 3 bases, with 8 bases remaining between them. The CDR3 reads CSVELRGYEQYF. CDR3 coding DNA: TGCAGCGTTGAATTAAGGGGCTACGAGCAGTACTTC.

In its sample, this clone was seen a few times. The chain combines TRBV2 with TRBJ1-5; 7 bases line up with TRBD1. CDR1 SNHLY and CDR2 FYNNEI come from the germline V gene. V dropped 8 bases and J dropped 3; count of bases not matched to a gene: 7. This CDR3 is 14 amino acids long. CDR3 DNA: TGTGCCAGCTGGCGGGGACAGCCCAATCAGCCCCAGCATTTT. Amino acids: CASWRGQPNQPQHF. Full variable domain (outside the CDR3, taken from reference TRBV2 and TRBJ1-5): EPEVTQTPSHQVTQMGQEVILRCVPISNHLYFYWYRQILGQKVEFLVSFYNNEISEKSEIFDDQFSVERPDGSNFTLKIRSTKLEDSAMYFCASWRGQPNQPQHFGDGTRLSIL.

Comments on this clone: Germline is not matched at one junction end, which may reflect a read error. This rearrangement joins TRBV29-1 to TRBJ2-3, with D maybe TRBD2 (5 bases). The CDR3 consists of 12 residues. CDR1 and CDR2 from the germline V gene are SQVTM and ANQGSEA. CDR3 sequence: CSFEGSTDTQYF. The CDR3 region has the DNA TGCAGCTTTGAGGGAAGCACAGATACGCAGTATTTT.

This rearrangement joins TRBV7-9 to TRBJ2-1, with D tentatively TRBD1 (5 bases). The germline gives CDR1 SEHNR, CDR2 FQNEAQ (reference sequence). Trimming took off 5 bases at V and 0 bases at J, with 14 bases between the two ends. The CDR3 consists of 16 residues. The CDR3 region has the DNA TGTGCCAGCAGCATGCCGACAGTCGGCTCCTACAATGAGCAGTTCTTC. Its protein product is CASSMPTVGSYNEQFF.

The chain links TRBV4-3 to TRBJ1-2; tentative D call: TRBD1 (5 bases). The CDR3 consists of 13 residues. V lost 4 bases to trimming and J lost 6 bases, with 12 bases between them. CDR1 is LGHNA, CDR2 YSLEER, per germline. CDR3 sequence (DNA): TGCGCCAGCAGCCCGACCGGGGCTGATGGCTACACCTTC. Its translation is CASSPTGADGYTF.

This rearrangement joins TRBV5-1 to TRBJ2-7, with 9 positions matching TRBD2. Germline CDR1 SGHRS, CDR2 YFSETQ. The CDR3 consists of 19 residues. J lost 4 bases, V lost 0 bases, and 17 bases had no gene match. Here the CDR3 DNA reads TGCGCCAGCAGCTTGGGTCTAGCGGGAATAAGTACCCTCCTTTACGAGCAGTACTTC. Protein: CASSLGLAGISTLLYEQYF.

V gene TRBV28 combines with J gene TRBJ2-1, with 7 bases identical to TRBD2. Losses at the gene ends were 6 bases for V and 6 bases for J; bases not matched to a gene: 8. This CDR3 is built from 14 residues. CDR1 is MDHEN and CDR2 is SYDVKM in the germline V gene. This CDR3 reads CASSPPGRGNEQFF. Written as DNA, the CDR3 is TGTGCCAGCAGCCCCCCGGGGAGGGGCAATGAGCAGTTCTTC.

The chain couples TRBV27 to TRBJ2-2; D ambiguous. The germline V gene encodes CDR1 MNHEY and CDR2 SMNVEV (reference sequence). Trimming stripped 3 bases from V and 5 bases from J, with 4 bases between. The CDR3 length is 12 residues. In DNA form, the CDR3 reads TGTGCCAGCAGTTTTGGAACCGGGGAGCTGTTTTTT. It specifies CASSFGTGELFF.